This TCR beta chain was sequenced during a study of blood T cell repertoires in COVID-19. Study as a whole: The origin of the acute and convalescent COVID-19 samples was the United States, Italy and Spain. In each case, the material was cDNA or gDNA derived from T cells, B-cell-depleted T cells, or PBMCs.

Germline-derived CDR1 and CDR2 are SGHAT and FQDESV (reference sequence). V was trimmed by 4 bases and J by 2 bases, leaving 8 bases between them. The length of the CDR3 is 13 residues. Ages ranged from about 18 to 89 years, with residence in about two dozen US areas. Cohort placement rested on clinical history that participants reported themselves. Sequencing was performed with immunoSEQ multiplex PCR; in TCRdb, only in-frame clones are kept and a portion is missing. The table records fewer than 500,000 clones, 87% of them present only once. The sequence derives from a woman aged 18 to 35 with acute COVID-19. This chain uses TRBV11-1 with TRBJ2-5; D is perhaps TRBD2 (6 bases). The sequenced material came from PBMCs or T cells enriched from blood (not recorded which). CDR3 nucleotide sequence: TGTGCCAGCAGCTCAGGACTACAAGAGACCCAGTACTTC. It encodes CASSSGLQETQYF.